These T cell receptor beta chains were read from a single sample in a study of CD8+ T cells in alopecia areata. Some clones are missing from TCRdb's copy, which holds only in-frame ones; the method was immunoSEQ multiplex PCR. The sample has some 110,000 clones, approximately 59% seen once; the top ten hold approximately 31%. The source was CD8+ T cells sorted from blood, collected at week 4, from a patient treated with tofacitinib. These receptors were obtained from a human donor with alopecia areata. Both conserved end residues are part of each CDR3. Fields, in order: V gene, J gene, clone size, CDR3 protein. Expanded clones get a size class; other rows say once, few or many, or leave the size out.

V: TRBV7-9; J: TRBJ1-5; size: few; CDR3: CASSYTVELSNQPQHF
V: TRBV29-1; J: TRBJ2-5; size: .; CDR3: CSVEEEGLAAEETQYF
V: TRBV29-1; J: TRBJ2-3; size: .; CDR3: CSVEDLRPSDGPRTDTQYF
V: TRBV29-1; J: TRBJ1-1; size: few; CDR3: CSVEAPTEAFF
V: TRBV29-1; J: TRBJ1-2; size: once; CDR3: CSVEKTGYNYGYTF
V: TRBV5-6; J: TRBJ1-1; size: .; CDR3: CASSSTGMNTEAFF
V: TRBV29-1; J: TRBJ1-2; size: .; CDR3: CSVDQDLYGYTF
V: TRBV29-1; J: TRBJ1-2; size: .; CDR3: CSVEGGQSYGYTF
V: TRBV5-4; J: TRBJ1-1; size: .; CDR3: CASRYRGGDTEAFF
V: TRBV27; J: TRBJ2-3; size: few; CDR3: CASSPGTSGGDTQYF
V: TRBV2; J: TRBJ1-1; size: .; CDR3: CASLTGGGRGGEAFF
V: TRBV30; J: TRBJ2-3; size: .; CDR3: CAWSPRGVAGGSDTQYF
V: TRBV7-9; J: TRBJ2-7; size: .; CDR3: CASRWDGRSEQYF
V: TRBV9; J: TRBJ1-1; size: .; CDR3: CASSLGQYTEAFF
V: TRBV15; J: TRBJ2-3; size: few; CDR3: CATSRAGWADTQYF
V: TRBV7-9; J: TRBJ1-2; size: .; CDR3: CASSSGQGYGYTF
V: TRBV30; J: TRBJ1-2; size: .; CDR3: CAWSVGEIYYGYTF
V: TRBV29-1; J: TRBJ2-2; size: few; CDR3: CSVEGESGELFF
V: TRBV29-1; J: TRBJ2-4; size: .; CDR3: CSVVGAGGENIQYF
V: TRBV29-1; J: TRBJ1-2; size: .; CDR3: CSVEVFIRDPLGGYTF
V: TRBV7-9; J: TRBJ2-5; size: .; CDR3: CASSSETQYF
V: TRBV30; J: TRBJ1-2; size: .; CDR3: CAWRSSGGYTF
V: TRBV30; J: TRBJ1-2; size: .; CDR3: CACHVEIYGYTF
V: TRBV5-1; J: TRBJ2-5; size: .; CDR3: CASSLGQGSETQYF
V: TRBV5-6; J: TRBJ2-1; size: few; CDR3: CASSLNPTGVDEQFF
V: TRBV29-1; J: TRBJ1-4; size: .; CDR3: CSVEDENSRNEKLFF
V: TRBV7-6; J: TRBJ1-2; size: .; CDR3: CASSLAGTGGGYTF
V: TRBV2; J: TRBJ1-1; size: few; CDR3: CASRDTLNTEAFF
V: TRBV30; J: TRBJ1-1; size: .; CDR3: CAWKTQGRATEAFF
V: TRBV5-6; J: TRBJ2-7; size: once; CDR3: CASSLRGAYEQYF
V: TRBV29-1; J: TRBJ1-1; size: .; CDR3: CSAGTEAFF
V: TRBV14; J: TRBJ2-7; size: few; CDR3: CASSHKGLEQYF
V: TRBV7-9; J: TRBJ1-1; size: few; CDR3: CASSPTGRNTEAFF
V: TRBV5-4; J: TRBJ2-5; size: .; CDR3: CASSLAFREEETQYF
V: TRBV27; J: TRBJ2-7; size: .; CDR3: CASSPATAYEQYF
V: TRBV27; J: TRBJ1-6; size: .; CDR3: CASSLSAGYNSPLHF
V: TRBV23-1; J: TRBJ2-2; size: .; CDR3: CASSQSAARPGELFF
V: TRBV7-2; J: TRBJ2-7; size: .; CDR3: CASSLVSSEYEQYF
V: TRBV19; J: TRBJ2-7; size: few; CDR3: CASSMAQGVYEQYF
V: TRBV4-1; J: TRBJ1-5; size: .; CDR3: CASSQHRVAGNQPQHF
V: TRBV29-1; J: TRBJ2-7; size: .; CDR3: CSVLTYYEQYF
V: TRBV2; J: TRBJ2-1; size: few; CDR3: CASMVDSSSYNEQFF
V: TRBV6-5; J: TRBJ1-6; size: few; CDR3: CASSYAQNSPLHF
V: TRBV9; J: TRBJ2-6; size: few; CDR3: CASTEGGANVLTF
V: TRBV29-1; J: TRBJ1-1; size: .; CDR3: CSVGRQGTEAFF
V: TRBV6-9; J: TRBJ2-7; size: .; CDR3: CAARAGFHYEQYF
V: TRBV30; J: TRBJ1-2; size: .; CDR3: CAWIGAGTGYGYTF